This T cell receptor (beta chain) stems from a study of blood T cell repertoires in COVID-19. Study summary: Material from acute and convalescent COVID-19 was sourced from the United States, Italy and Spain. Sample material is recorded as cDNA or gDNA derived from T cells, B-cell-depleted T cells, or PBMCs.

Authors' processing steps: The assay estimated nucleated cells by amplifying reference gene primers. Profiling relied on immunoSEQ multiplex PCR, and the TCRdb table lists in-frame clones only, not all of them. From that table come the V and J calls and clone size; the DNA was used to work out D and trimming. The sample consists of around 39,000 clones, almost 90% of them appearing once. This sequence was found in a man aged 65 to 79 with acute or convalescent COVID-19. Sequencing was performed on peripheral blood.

For the CDR3, the DNA is TGTGCCAGTGTTACAGGGGGCAGGGACACCGGGGAGCTGTTTTTT. Amino acid sequence: CASVTGGRDTGELFF. The chain recombines TRBV19 with TRBJ2-2, with 9 bases lining up with TRBD1. The CDR3 length is 15 residues. Per the germline V gene, CDR1 is LNHDA and CDR2 is SQIVND (reference sequence). The V gene end was trimmed by 8 bases and the J gene end by 3 bases; junction bases not matched to a gene: 7.